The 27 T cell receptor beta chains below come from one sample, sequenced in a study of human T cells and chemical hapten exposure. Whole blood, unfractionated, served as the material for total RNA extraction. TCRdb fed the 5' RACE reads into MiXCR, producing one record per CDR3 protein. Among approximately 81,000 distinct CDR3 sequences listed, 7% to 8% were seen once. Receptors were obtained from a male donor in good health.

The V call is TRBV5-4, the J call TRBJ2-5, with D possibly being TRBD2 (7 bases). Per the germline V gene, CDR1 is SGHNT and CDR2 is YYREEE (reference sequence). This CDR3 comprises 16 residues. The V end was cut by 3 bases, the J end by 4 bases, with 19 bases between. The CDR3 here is CASSSTLGGGAETQYF. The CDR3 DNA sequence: TGTGCCAGCAGCTCGACGCTGGGGGGGGGCGCAGAGACCCAGTACTTC.

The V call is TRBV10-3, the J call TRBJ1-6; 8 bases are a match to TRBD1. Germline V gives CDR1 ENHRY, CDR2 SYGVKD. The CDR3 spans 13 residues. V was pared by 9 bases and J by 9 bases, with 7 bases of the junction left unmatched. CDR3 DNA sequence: TGTGCCATTGCGACAGGGGACCGTTCACCCCTCCACTTT. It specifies CAIATGDRSPLHF.

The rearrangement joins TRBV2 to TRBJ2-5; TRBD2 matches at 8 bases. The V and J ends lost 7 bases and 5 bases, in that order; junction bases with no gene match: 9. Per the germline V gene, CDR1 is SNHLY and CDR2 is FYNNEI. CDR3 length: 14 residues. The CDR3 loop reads CASKTSGSEETQYF. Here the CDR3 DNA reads TGTGCCAGCAAAACGAGCGGGAGCGAGGAGACCCAGTACTTC. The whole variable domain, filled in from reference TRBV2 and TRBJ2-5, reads EPEVTQTPSHQVTQMGQEVILRCVPISNHLYFYWYRQILGQKVEFLVSFYNNEISEKSEIFDDQFSVERPDGSNFTLKIRSTKLEDSAMYFCASKTSGSEETQYFGPGTRLLVL.

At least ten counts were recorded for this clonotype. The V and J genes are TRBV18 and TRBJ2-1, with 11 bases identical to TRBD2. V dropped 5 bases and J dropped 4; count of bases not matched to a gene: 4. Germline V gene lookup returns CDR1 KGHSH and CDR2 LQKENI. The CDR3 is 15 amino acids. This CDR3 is CASSSGLAEYNEQFF. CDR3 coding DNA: TGTGCCAGCTCATCGGGACTAGCGGAGTACAATGAGCAGTTCTTC.

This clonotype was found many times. For the CDR3, the DNA is TGTGCCAGCTTGAAGCAGGGAGGATTAGTATATGAGCAGTTCTTC. Protein product: CASLKQGGLVYEQFF. This chain joins TRBV5-6 and TRBJ2-1, with D possibly being TRBD2 (6 bases). Germline values: CDR1 SGHDT, CDR2 YYEEEE. V lost 7 bases, J lost 8 bases, and 22 bases lay in between. The CDR3 is made up of 15 amino acids.

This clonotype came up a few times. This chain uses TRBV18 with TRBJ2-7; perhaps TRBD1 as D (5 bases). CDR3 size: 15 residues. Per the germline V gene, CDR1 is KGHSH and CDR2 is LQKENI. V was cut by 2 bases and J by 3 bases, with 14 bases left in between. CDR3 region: CASSPGQGTLYEQYF. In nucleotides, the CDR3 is TGTGCCAGCTCACCAGGCCAGGGCACCCTCTACGAGCAGTACTTC.

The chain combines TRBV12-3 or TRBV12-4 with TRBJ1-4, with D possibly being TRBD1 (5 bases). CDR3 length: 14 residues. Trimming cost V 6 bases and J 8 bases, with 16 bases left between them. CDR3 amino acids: CASSPDKAREKLFF. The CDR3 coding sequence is TGTGCCAGCAGCCCGGACAAGGCCAGGGAAAAACTGTTTTTT.

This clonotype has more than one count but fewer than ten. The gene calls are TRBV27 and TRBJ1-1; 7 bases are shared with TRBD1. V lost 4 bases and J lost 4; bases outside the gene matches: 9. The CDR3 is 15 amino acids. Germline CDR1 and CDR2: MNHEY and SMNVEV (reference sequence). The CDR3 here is CASSYRGGLGTEAFF. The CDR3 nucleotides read TGTGCCAGCAGTTACAGGGGCGGGCTGGGCACTGAAGCTTTCTTT.

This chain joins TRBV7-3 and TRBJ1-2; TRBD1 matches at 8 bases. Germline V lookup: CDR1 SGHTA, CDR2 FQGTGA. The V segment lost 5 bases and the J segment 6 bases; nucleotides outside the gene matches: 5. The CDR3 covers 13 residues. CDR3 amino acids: CASSQDRGHGYTF. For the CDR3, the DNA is TGTGCCAGCAGCCAAGACAGGGGCCATGGCTACACCTTC.

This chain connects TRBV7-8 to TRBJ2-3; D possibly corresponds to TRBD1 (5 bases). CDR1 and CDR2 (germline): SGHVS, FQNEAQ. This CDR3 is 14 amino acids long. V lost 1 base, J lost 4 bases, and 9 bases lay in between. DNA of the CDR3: TGTGCCAGCAGCTTAGGTGTGGGGCCAGATACGCAGTATTTT. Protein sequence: CASSLGVGPDTQYF.

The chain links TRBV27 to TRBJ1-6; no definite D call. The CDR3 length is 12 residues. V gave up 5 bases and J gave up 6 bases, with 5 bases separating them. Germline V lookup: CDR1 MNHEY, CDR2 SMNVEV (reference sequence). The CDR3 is CASSQINSPLHF. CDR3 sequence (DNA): TGTGCCAGCAGTCAAATTAATTCACCCCTCCACTTT.

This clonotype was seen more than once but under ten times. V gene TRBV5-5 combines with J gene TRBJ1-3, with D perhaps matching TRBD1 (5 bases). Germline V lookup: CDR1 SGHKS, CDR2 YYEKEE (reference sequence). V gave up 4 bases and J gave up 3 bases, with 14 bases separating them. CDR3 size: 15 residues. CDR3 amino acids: CASSGGSALGNTIYF. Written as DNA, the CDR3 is TGTGCCAGCAGCGGGGGGTCGGCGCTTGGAAACACCATATATTTT.

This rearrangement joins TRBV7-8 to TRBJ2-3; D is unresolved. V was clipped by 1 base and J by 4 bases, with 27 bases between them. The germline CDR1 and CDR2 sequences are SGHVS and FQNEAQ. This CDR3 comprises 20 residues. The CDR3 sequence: CASSLVDPPFGPKVADTQYF. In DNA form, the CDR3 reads TGTGCCAGCAGCTTAGTGGACCCCCCCTTCGGGCCTAAGGTCGCAGATACGCAGTATTTT.

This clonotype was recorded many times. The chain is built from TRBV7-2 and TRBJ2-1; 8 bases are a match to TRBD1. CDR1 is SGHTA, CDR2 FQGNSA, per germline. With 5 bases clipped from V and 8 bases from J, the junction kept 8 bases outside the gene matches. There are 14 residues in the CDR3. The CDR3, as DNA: TGTGCCAGCAGCGAGCAGGGGGCTGGCGATGAGCAGTTCTTC. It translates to CASSEQGAGDEQFF.

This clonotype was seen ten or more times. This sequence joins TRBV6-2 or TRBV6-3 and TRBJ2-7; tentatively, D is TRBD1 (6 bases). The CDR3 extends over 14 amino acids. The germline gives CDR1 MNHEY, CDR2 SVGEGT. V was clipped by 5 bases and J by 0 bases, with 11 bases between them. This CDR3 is CASSPTGSSYEQYF. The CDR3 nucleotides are TGTGCCAGCAGTCCCACAGGGAGCTCCTACGAGCAGTACTTC.

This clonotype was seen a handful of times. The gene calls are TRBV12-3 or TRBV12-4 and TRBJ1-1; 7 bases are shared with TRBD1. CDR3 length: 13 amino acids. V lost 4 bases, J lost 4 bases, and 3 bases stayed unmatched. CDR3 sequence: CASSSTGTTEAFF. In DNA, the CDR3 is TGTGCCAGCAGTTCGACAGGGACCACTGAAGCTTTCTTT.

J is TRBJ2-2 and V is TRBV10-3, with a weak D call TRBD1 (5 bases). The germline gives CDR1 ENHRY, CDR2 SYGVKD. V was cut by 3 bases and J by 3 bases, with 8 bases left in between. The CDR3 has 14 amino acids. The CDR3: CAISEGADTGELFF. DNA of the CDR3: TGTGCCATCAGTGAAGGGGCGGACACCGGGGAGCTGTTTTTT.

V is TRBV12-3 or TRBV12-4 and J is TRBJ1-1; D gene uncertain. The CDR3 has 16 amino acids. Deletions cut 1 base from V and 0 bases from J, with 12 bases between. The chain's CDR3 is CASSLGRSTMNTEAFF. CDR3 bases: TGTGCCAGCAGTTTAGGCAGATCCACCATGAACACTGAAGCTTTCTTT.

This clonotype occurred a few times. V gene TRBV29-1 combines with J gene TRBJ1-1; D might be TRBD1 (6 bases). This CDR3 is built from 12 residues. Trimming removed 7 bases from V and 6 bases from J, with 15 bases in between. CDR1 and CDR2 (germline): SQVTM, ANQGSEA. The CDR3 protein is CSAQPRGSEAFF. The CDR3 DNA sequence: TGCAGCGCCCAACCGAGGGGGTCTGAAGCTTTCTTT.

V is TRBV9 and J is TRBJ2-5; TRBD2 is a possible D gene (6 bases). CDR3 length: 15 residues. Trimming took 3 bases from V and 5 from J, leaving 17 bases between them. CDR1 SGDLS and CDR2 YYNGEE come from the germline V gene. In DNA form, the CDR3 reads TGTGCCAGCAGCGGTTCCGGGACTGGAGGGGAGACCCAGTACTTC. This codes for CASSGSGTGGETQYF.

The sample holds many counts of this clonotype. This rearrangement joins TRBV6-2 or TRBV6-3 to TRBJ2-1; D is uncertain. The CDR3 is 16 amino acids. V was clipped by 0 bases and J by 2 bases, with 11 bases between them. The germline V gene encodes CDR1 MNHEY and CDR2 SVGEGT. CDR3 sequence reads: CASSYSTRRTYNEQFF. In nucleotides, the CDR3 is TGTGCCAGCAGTTACTCTACCCGACGAACCTACAATGAGCAGTTCTTC.

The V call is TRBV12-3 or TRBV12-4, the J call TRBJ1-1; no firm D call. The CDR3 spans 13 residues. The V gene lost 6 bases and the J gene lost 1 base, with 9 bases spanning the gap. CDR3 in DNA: TGTGCCAGCAGAACTCAGGAGAACACTGAAGCTTTCTTT. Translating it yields CASRTQENTEAFF.

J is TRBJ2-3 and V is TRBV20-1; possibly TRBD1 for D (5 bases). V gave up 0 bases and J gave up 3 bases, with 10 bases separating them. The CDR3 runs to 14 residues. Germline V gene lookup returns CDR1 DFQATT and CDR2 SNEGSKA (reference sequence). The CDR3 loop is CSARDVKGTDTQYF. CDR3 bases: TGCAGTGCTAGAGATGTAAAGGGGACAGATACGCAGTATTTT.

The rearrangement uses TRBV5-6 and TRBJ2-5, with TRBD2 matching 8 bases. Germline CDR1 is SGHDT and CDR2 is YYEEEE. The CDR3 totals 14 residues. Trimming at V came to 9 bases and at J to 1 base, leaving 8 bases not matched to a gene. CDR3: CATREGTLQETQYF. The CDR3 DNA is TGTGCCACACGGGAGGGGACCCTCCAAGAGACCCAGTACTTC.

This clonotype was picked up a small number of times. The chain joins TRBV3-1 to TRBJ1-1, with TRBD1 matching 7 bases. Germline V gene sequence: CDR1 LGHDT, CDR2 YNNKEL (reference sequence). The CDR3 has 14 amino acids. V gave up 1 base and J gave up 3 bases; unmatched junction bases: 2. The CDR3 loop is CASSQAGGDTEAFF. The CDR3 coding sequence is TGTGCCAGCAGCCAAGCAGGGGGGGACACTGAAGCTTTCTTT.

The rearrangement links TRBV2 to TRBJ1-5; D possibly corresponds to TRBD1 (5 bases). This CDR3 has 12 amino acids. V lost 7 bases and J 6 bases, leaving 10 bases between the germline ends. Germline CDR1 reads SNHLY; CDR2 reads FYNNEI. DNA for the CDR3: TGTGCCAGCAAAGGGGAAGGTCAGCCCCAGCATTTT. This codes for CASKGEGQPQHF.

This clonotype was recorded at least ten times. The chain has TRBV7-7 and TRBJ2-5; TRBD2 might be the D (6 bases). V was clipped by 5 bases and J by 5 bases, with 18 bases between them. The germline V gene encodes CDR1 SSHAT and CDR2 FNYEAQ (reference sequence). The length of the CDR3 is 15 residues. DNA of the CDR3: TGTGCCAGCAGCCTTGGGGACTCAGGAGGGGAGACCCAGTACTTC. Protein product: CASSLGDSGGETQYF.